This TCR beta chain was sequenced during a study of blood T cell repertoires in COVID-19. This clone has a single count. The sample has other DNA sequences that encode this CDR3 too. Authors' analysis steps: It was from reference gene primer amplification that nucleated cell counts were estimated. The protocol was immunoSEQ multiplex PCR, while the TCRdb copy is restricted to in-frame clones and leaves out a portion. V, J and clone size reflect that table, while D and trimming were determined from the DNA. The repertoire holds 390,000 or so clones, with more than 75% as singletons. Per the germline V gene, CDR1 is DFQATT and CDR2 is SNEGSKA (reference sequence). The CDR3 is made up of 11 amino acids. V lost 4 bases, J lost 1 base, and 5 bases lay in between.

This clonotype originated in a woman aged 25 to 39 with COVID-19, enrolled during active disease. V and J are TRBV20-1 and TRBJ2-7; no definite D call. Sequenced material: peripheral blood. The CDR3 is CSATRSYEQYF. The CDR3 DNA reads TGCAGTGCTACGCGGTCCTACGAGCAGTACTTC.